This T cell receptor beta chain originates from a study of spatial heterogeneity in lung cancer. For the study at large: Across tumor regions, counts of TCR transcripts showed a strong correlation with a T cell module score derived from matched bulk RNA-seq. Study-level results: In tumors, expanded intratumoral alpha and beta TCR counts tracked mutation counts.

Individually, TCR cDNA molecules were each labelled with a unique molecular identifier. From the 5' RACE reads, TCRdb called clonotypes with MiXCR, one entry per CDR3 protein. The table includes about 6,300 distinct CDR3 sequences, under 1.5% detected once. Time point denoted: sample taken at primary tumor resection. Sequencing covered unsorted whole RNA taken from tumor, nontumor lung or frozen PBMC. This clonotype was counted many times. The target antigen is unknown. The source was lung tumor tissue, collected at surgery. The receptor was isolated from a male donor with early-stage non-small cell lung cancer.

In nucleotides, the CDR3 is TGTGCCACCAGTGACCCGGCCTTACAGCAGTTCTTC. It is translated as CATSDPALQQFF. The rearrangement joins TRBV24-1 to TRBJ2-1; no reliable D call. CDR1 KGHDR and CDR2 SFDVKD come from the germline V gene. V was trimmed by 4 bases and J by 11 bases, leaving 11 bases between them. CDR3 length: 12 residues.